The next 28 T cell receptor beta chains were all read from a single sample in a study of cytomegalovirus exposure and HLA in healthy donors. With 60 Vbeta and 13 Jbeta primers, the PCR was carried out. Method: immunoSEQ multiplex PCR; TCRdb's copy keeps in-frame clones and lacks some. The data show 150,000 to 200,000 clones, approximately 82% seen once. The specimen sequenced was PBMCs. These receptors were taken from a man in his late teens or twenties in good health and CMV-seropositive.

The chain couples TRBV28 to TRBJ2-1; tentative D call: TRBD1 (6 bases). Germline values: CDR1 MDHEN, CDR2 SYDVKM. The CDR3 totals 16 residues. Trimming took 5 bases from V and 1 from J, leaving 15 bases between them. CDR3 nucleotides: TGTGCCAGCAGTCAACAGGGTGCACGTTCCTACAATGAGCAGTTCTTC. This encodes CASSQQGARSYNEQFF.

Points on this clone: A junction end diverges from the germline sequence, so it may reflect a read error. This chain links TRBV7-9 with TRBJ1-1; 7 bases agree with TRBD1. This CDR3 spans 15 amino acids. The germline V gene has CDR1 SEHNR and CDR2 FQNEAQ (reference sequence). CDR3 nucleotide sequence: TGTTCCAGCAGCTTAGCGACAGGGTGGGTCCCTGAAGCTTTCTTT. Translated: CSSSLATGWVPEAFF.

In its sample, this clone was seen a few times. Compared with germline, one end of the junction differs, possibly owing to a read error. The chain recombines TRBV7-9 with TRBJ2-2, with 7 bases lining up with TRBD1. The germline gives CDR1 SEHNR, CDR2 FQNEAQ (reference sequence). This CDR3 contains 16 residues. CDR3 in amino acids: CARRLTRGKNTGELFF. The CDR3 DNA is TGTGCCCGCAGATTAACCAGGGGGAAAAACACCGGGGAGCTGTTTTTT.

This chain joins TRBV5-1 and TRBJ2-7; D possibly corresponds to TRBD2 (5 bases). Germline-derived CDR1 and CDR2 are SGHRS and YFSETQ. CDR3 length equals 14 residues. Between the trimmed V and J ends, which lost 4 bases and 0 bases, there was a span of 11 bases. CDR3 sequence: CASSMWTASYEQYF. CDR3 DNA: TGCGCCAGCAGCATGTGGACTGCCTCCTACGAGCAGTACTTC.

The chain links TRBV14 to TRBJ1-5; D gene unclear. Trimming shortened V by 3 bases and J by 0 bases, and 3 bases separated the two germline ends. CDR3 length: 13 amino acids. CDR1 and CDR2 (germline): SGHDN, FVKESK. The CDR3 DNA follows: TGTGCCAGCAGCCAGTATAGCAATCAGCCCCAGCATTTT. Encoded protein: CASSQYSNQPQHF.

CDR3 protein: CASSQGTGQSSPLHF. CDR3 coding DNA: TGTGCCAGCAGCCAGGGGACAGGGCAATCCTCACCCCTCCACTTT. This chain joins TRBV4-2 and TRBJ1-6, with 9 bases fitting TRBD1. The CDR3 spans 15 residues. The V and J ends lost 3 bases and 10 bases, in that order; junction bases with no gene match: 7. In germline, CDR1 is LGHNA, CDR2 YNFKEQ.

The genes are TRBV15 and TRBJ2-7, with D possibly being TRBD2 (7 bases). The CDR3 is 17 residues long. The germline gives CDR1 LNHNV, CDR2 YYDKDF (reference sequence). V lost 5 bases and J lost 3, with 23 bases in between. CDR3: CATSAPRWGGDNYEQYF. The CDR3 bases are TGTGCCACCAGCGCCCCGAGGTGGGGGGGCGACAACTACGAGCAGTACTTC. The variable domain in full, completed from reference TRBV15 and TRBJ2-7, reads DAMVIQNPRYQVTQFGKPVTLSCSQTLNHNVMYWYQQKSSQAPKLLFHYYDKDFNNEADTPDNFQSRRPNTSFCFLDIRSPGLGDTAMYLCATSAPRWGGDNYEQYFGPGTRLTVT.

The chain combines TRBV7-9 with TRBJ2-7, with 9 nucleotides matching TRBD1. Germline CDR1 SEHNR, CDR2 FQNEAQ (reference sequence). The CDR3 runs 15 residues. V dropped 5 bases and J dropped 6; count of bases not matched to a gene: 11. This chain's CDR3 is CASSPGQGRVSEQYF. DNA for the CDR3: TGTGCCAGCAGCCCCGGACAGGGGAGGGTGAGCGAGCAGTACTTC. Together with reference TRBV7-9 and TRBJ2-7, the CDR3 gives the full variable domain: DTGVSQNPRHKITKRGQNVTFRCDPISEHNRLYWYRQTLGQGPEFLTYFQNEAQLEKSRLLSDRFSAERPKGSFSTLEIQRTEQGDSAMYLCASSPGQGRVSEQYFGPGTRLTVT.

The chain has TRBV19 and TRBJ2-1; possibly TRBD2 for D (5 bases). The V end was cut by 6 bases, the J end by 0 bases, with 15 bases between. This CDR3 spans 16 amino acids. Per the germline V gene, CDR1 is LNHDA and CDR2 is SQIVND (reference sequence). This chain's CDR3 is CASSLHAAGSYNEQFF. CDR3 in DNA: TGTGCCAGTAGCTTGCATGCCGCGGGCTCCTACAATGAGCAGTTCTTC.

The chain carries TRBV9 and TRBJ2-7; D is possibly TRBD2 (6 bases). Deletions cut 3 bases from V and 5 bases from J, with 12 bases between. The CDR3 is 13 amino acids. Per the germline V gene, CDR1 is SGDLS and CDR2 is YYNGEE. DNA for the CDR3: TGTGCCAGCAGCGCAGCGGGTCTCAACGAGCAGTACTTC. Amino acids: CASSAAGLNEQYF.

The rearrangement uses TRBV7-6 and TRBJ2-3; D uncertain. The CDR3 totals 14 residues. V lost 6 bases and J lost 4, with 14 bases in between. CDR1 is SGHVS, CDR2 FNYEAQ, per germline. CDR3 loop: CASSSLSSADTQYF. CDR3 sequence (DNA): TGTGCCAGCAGTTCCCTGTCGAGCGCAGATACGCAGTATTTT.

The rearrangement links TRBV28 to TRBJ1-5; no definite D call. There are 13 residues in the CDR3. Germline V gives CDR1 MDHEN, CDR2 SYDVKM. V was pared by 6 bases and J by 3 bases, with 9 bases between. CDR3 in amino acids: CASRFALNQPQHF. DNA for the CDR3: TGTGCCAGCAGATTCGCGCTCAATCAGCCCCAGCATTTT. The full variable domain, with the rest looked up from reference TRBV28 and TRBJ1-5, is DVKVTQSSRYLVKRTGEKVFLECVQDMDHENMFWYRQDPGLGLRLIYFSYDVKMKEKGDIPEGYSVSREKKERFSLILESASTNQTSMYLCASRFALNQPQHFGDGTRLSIL.

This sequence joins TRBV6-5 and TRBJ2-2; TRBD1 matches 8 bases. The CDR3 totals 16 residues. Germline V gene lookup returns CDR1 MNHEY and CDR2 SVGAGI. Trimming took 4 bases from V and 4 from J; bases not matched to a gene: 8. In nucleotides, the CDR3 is TGTGCCAGCAGTTCCCCGGGCAGGGGGCGCACCGGGGAGCTGTTTTTT. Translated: CASSSPGRGRTGELFF.

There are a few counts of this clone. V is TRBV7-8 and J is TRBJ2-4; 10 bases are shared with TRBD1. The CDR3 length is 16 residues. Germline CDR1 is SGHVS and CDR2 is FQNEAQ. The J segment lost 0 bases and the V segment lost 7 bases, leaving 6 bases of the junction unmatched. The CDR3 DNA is TGTGCCAGCACCAACGGGGACAGGGGAGCCAAAAACATTCAGTACTTC. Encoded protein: CASTNGDRGAKNIQYF.

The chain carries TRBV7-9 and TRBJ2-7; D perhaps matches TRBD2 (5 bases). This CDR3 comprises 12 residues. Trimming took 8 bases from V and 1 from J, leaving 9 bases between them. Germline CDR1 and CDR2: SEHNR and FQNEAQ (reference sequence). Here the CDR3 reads CASSGGSYEQYF. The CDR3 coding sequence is TGTGCCAGCTCCGGCGGGTCCTACGAGCAGTACTTC.

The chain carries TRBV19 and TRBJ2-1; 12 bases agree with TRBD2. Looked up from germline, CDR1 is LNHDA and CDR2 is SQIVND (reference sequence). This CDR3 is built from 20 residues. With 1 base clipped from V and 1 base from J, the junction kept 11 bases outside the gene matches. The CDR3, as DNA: TGTGCCAGTAGTATAGTTCTGGGGCCTACTAGCGGGAGGTCCTACAATGAGCAGTTCTTC. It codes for CASSIVLGPTSGRSYNEQFF.

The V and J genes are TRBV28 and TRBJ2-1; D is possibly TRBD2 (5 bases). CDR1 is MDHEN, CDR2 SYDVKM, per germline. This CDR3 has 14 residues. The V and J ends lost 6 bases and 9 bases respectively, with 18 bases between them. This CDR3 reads CASRDAKRLSEQFF. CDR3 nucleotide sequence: TGTGCCAGCAGGGACGCAAAGCGGTTAAGTGAGCAGTTCTTC.

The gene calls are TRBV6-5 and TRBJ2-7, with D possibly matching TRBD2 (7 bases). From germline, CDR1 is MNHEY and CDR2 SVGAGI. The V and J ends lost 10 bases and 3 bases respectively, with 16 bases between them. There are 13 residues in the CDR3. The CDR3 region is CATGGGGLYEQYF. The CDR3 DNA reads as TGTGCCACCGGGGGAGGGGGACTCTACGAGCAGTACTTC.

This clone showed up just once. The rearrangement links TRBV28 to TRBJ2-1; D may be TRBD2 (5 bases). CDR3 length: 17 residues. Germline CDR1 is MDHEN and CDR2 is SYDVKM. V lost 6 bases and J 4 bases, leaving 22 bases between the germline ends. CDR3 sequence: CASRRRTSYYLYNEQFF. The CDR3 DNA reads TGTGCCAGCAGGAGGAGGACTTCTTACTACTTGTACAATGAGCAGTTCTTC.

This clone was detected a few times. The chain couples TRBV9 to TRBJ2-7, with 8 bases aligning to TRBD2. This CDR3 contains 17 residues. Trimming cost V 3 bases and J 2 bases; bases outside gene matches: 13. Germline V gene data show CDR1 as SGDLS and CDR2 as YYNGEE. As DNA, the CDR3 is TGTGCCAGCAGCGCACGGGAGGGACTGGCTTTTGCCTACGAGCAGTACTTC. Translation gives CASSAREGLAFAYEQYF. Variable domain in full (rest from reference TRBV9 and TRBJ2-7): DSGVTQTPKHLITATGQRVTLRCSPRSGDLSVYWYQQSLDQGLQFLIQYYNGEERAKGNILERFSAQQFPDLHSELNLSSLELGDSALYFCASSAREGLAFAYEQYFGPGTRLTVT.

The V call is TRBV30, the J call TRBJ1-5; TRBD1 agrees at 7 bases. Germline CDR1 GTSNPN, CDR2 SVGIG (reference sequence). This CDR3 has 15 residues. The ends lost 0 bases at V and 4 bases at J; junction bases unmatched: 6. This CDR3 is CAWSVGGQRNQPQHF. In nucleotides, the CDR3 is TGTGCCTGGAGTGTAGGGGGACAGAGGAATCAGCCCCAGCATTTT.

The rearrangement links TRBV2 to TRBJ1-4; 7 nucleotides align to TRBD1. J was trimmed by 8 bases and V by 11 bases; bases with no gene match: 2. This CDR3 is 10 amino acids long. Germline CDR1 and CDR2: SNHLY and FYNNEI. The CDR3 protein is CAGGQEKLFF. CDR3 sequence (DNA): TGTGCCGGGGGACAGGAAAAACTGTTTTTT.

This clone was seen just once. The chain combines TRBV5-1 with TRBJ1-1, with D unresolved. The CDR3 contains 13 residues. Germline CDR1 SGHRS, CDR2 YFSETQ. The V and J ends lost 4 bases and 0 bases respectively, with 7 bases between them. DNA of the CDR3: TGCGCCAGCAGCACCGCTATGAACACTGAAGCTTTCTTT. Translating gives CASSTAMNTEAFF.

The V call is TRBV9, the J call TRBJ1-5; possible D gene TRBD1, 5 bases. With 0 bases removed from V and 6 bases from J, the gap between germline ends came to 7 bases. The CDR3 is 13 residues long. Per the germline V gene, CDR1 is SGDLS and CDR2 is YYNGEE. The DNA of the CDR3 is TGTGCCAGCAGCGTAGGGGGGGGTCAGCCCCAGCATTTT. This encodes CASSVGGGQPQHF.

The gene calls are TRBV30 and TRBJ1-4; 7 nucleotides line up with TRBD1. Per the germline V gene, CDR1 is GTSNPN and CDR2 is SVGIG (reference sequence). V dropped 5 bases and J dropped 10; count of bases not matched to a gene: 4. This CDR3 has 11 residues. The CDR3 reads CAWGDSSKLFF. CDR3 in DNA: TGTGCCTGGGGGGACAGTTCAAAACTGTTTTTT.

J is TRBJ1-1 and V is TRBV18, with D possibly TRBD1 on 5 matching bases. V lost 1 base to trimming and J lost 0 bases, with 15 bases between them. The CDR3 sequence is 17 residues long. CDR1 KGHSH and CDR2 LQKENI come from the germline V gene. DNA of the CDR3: TGTGCCAGCTCACCACGAGGTTCGGGGGGTCTGAACACTGAAGCTTTCTTT. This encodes CASSPRGSGGLNTEAFF. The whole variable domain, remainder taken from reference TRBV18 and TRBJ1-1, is NAGVMQNPRHLVRRRGQEARLRCSPMKGHSHVYWYRQLPEEGLKFMVYLQKENIIDESGMPKERFSAEFPKEGPSILRIQQVVRGDSAAYFCASSPRGSGGLNTEAFFGQGTRLTVV.

The DNA of the CDR3 is TGTGCCAGCACCGGAGGACTAGCGGAATCAGAGACCCAGTACTTC. Translation gives CASTGGLAESETQYF. The V call is TRBV2, the J call TRBJ2-5, with 10 bases that match TRBD2. V gave up 7 bases and J gave up 4 bases; unmatched junction bases: 9. Germline assignment: CDR1 SNHLY and CDR2 FYNNEI. The CDR3 loop spans 15 amino acids.

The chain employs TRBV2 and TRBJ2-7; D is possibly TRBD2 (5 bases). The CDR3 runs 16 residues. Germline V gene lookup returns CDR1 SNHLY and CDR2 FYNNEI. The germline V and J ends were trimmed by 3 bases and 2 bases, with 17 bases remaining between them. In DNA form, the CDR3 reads TGTGCCAGCAGTGACATGAATGGCGGGTCGCCCTACGAGCAGTACTTC. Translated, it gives CASSDMNGGSPYEQYF.